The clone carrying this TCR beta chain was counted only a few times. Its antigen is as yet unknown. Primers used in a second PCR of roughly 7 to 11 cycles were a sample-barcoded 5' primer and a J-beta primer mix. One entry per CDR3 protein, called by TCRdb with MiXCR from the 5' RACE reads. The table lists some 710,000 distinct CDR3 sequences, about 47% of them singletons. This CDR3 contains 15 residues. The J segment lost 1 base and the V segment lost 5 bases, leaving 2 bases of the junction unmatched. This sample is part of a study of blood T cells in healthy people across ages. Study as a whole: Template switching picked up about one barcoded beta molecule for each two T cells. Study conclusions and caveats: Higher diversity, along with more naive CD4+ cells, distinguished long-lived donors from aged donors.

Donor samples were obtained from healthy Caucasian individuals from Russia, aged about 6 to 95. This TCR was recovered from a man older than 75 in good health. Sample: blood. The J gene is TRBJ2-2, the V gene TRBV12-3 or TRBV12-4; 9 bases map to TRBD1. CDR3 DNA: TGTGCCAGCAGTCCGGGACAGGGGAACACCGGGGAGCTGTTTTTT. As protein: CASSPGQGNTGELFF.